The rows below give T cell receptor beta chains drawn from one sample of a study of blood T cell repertoires in COVID-19. The method was immunoSEQ multiplex PCR; TCRdb's version includes in-frame clones alone and lacks a portion of them. In the table there are over 70,000 clones, around 90% of which are singletons. Material for sequencing was peripheral blood. All receptors come from a man younger than 30 with COVID-19, enrolled during active disease. Each CDR3 is given with its conserved first and last residue.

cdr3_aa	v_call	j_call
CATSGTEYNEQFF	TRBV24-1	TRBJ2-1
CASSQDASGRGNEQFF	TRBV4-3	TRBJ2-1
CASSSTRTQYF	TRBV6-6	TRBJ2-3
CASSSTGGSGNTIYF	TRBV5-6	TRBJ1-3
CASSLGGSYNEQFF	TRBV7-3	TRBJ2-1
CASSYLWGEEKLFF	TRBV5-5	TRBJ1-4
CASSKVGARGYTF	TRBV12-3/TRBV12-4	TRBJ1-2
CASSPGTSGRLLGETQYF	TRBV9	TRBJ2-5
CASRWTGAVTGELFF	TRBV6-6	TRBJ2-2
CASSRQGPSNQPQHF	TRBV28	TRBJ1-5
CASSEIEGLNIQYF	TRBV25-1	TRBJ2-4
CASSLYYGYTF	TRBV28	TRBJ1-2
CASSQDINRERYYGYTF	TRBV4-2	TRBJ1-2
CASSPAAAPSYEQYF	TRBV27	TRBJ2-7
CASSPTLGPSYEQYF	TRBV7-9	TRBJ2-7
CASSLLHTETQYF	TRBV28	TRBJ2-5
CSVDVGLAVYQETQYF	TRBV29-1	TRBJ2-5
CASSPHPSSVSTDTQYF	TRBV7-3	TRBJ2-3
CASSSPVFNYGYTF	TRBV5-6	TRBJ1-2
CASSLFSGRTPGEQYF	TRBV27	TRBJ2-7
CSVFGESKNIQYF	TRBV29-1	TRBJ2-4
CASSLGAGSNEKLFF	TRBV5-4	TRBJ1-4
CASSLLAVSEQYF	TRBV28	TRBJ2-7
CASSLTTAGVSDTQYF	TRBV5-1	TRBJ2-3
CASRRTGDYEQYF	TRBV6-5	TRBJ2-7
CASKSGARNYGYTF	TRBV19	TRBJ1-2
CAWSVDARGNQPQHF	TRBV30	TRBJ1-5
CASSPQGAIAKNIQYF	TRBV7-9	TRBJ2-4
CASSVGVQGRVGGELFF	TRBV9	TRBJ2-2
CASSEQGIHNSPLHF	TRBV10-2	TRBJ1-6
CASSLDRGTLKALHF	TRBV11-2	TRBJ1-6
CASSFRTRSYGYTF	TRBV28	TRBJ1-2
CASSQRQGANQPQHF	TRBV4-1	TRBJ1-5
CASSWGTGNSYEQYF	TRBV19	TRBJ2-7
CASSPTDSSYNSPLHF	TRBV9	TRBJ1-6
CASSWGLAGGEQFF	TRBV18	TRBJ2-1
CASSRRLAGTNTGELFF	TRBV4-3	TRBJ2-2
CASSYQGTGYEKLFF	TRBV6-5	TRBJ1-4
CASSQVPNLYAGRETQYF	TRBV14	TRBJ2-5
CASSQQGTRASGANVLTF	TRBV16	TRBJ2-6
CASSLAALTGTEYTGELFF	TRBV7-9	TRBJ2-2
CASRITGANTEAFF	TRBV7-2	TRBJ1-1
CASSQESSGAYGGNEQFF	TRBV4-3	TRBJ2-1
CATSDTEAFF	TRBV24-1	TRBJ1-1
CASSPAQATYEQYF	TRBV9	TRBJ2-7
CASSLRRTNEQFF	TRBV28	TRBJ2-1
CASSTEGQFPYEQYF	TRBV19	TRBJ2-7